The clone carrying this TCR beta chain has only a few counts. The antigen remains unidentified. This record comes from a study of T cell repertoires in cytomegalovirus infection. For the study at large: HLA-B-restricted CMV epitopes that are well studied, plus recently identified HLA-C-restricted ones, were used by the study. Indications came from public TCR beta signatures; they pointed to CMV infection and to a matching HLA type.

General study results and limits: Summed frequency of public TCR beta families distinguished CMV carriers with the relevant HLA. In two of eight donors, the top clonotype was HLA-C-restricted CMV-specific.

A single record per CDR3 protein comes from TCRdb applying MiXCR to the reads. The table lists over 95,000 distinct CDR3 sequences, around 31% of them singletons. The CDR3 contains 15 residues. V shed 6 bases and J shed 10 bases, with 19 bases lying between them. The V and J genes are TRBV12-3 or TRBV12-4 and TRBJ1-6, with D perhaps TRBD1 (5 bases). Sequencing used CD8+ T cells from cultured PBMCs, obtained from culture after CMV antigen stimulation. This receptor was identified in a human donor in good health (CMV status not recorded). Some clones in this sample may be carry-over from other donors' samples. The DNA for the CDR3 is TGTGCCAGCAGGCCCGTGGGGGGGTTAGGATCACCCCTCCACTTT. This codes for CASRPVGGLGSPLHF.